The rows below give T cell receptor beta chains drawn from one sample of a study of Graves' ophthalmopathy and Graves' hyperthyroidism. One entry per CDR3 protein results from TCRdb running MiXCR on the multiplex PCR reads. The sample includes 450,000 or so distinct CDR3 sequences, approximately 15% seen only once; the top ten take roughly 10%. Sequences were obtained from blood. The receptors stem from a woman aged 25-40 years with Graves' ophthalmopathy. Both conserved end residues are part of each CDR3. The D gene is left open where the match is weak. Clone size, where shown, is once, few, many, or a class for clones that have expanded.

clone size	V gene	J gene	CDR3 length	D gene	CDR3 protein	CDR3 DNA
many	TRBV11-3	TRBJ2-2	16	-	CASSLVGPSNTGELFF	TGTGCCAGCAGCTTAGTGGGACCTTCAAACACCGGGGAGCTGTTTTTT
many	TRBV6-1	TRBJ1-1	15	-	CASSEVLGVITEAFF	TGTGCCAGCAGTGAAGTTCTAGGGGTAATCACTGAAGCTTTCTTT
many	TRBV19	TRBJ2-5	17	-	CASSIDRTGVSQETQYF	TGTGCCAGTAGTATAGATCGAACAGGCGTATCCCAAGAGACCCAGTACTTC
-	TRBV2	TRBJ1-2	15	TRBD1	CASRGDRDHLYGYTF	TGTGCCAGCAGGGGAGACAGGGACCATCTCTATGGCTACACCTTC
many	TRBV2	TRBJ1-1	14	-	CASSGGPGDTEAFF	TGTGCCAGCAGTGGGGGGCCAGGGGACACTGAAGCTTTCTTT
many	TRBV3-1	TRBJ1-6	17	TRBD1	CASSQRTGNAGDSPLHF	TGTGCCAGCAGCCAAAGGACAGGGAACGCTGGGGATTCACCCCTCCACTTT
many	TRBV7-9	TRBJ1-6	14	-	CASSLVGADSPLHF	TGTGCCAGCAGCTTAGTTGGGGCGGATTCACCCCTCCACTTT
-	TRBV20-1	TRBJ2-5	16	TRBD2	CSARSIAGASQETQYF	TGCAGTGCTAGATCAATAGCGGGCGCAAGCCAAGAGACCCAGTACTTC
many	TRBV7-9	TRBJ1-1	9	-	CASSLEAFF	TGTGCCAGCAGCCTTGAAGCTTTCTTT
-	TRBV4-1	TRBJ1-2	15	TRBD1	CASSQEGGIGDGYTF	TGCGCCAGCAGCCAAGAAGGGGGCATCGGGGATGGCTACACCTTC
many	TRBV4-2	TRBJ1-2	18	TRBD1	CASSQDLGGTGVNYGYTF	TGTGCCAGCAGCCAAGATCTGGGGGGGACAGGCGTTAACTATGGCTACACCTTC
-	TRBV28	TRBJ1-3	16	-	CATLAPFRGAGNTIYF	TGTGCCACCCTCGCCCCCTTCAGGGGTGCTGGAAACACCATATATTTT
many	TRBV11-2	TRBJ2-5	13	-	CASSPLVARTQYF	TGTGCCAGCAGCCCCCTGGTCGCGAGGACCCAGTACTTC
many	TRBV6-5	TRBJ1-5	13	-	CASTGIVSQPQHF	TGTGCCAGCACGGGGATTGTGAGTCAGCCCCAGCATTTT
many	TRBV6-1	TRBJ1-6	13	-	CASARMRDSPLHF	TGTGCCAGCGCTAGAATGCGGGATTCACCCCTCCACTTT
-	TRBV30	TRBJ2-7	12	-	CAWSLGAYEQYF	TGTGCCTGGAGTTTGGGGGCTTACGAGCAGTACTTC
-	TRBV12-3/TRBV12-4	TRBJ1-6	11	-	CASSFGSPLHF	TGTGCCAGCAGTTTTGGATCACCCCTCCACTTT
-	TRBV6-1	TRBJ2-3	14	TRBD1	CASSGGTGADTQYF	TGTGCCAGCAGTGGTGGGACAGGGGCAGATACGCAGTATTTT
-	TRBV11-1	TRBJ2-2	17	TRBD2	CASSPFPRGGRTGELFF	TGTGCCAGCAGCCCCTTTCCACGGGGGGGGCGGACCGGGGAGCTGTTTTTT
-	TRBV4-1	TRBJ2-7	16	TRBD2	CASSQDDLAGGYEQYF	TGCGCCAGCAGCCAAGACGACTTAGCGGGGGGTTACGAGCAGTACTTC
many	TRBV20-1	TRBJ2-7	15	TRBD2	CSAPRWSGTKYEQYF	TGCAGTGCTCCGCGTTGGAGCGGGACTAAATACGAGCAGTACTTC
many	TRBV7-8	TRBJ2-7	15	TRBD1	CASSHTRDRPYEQYF	TGTGCCAGCAGCCATACTCGGGACAGGCCCTACGAGCAGTACTTC
-	TRBV20-1	TRBJ2-7	13	-	CSATSFGGYEQYF	TGCAGTGCTACCTCATTTGGCGGCTACGAGCAGTACTTC
few	TRBV27	TRBJ2-4	15	TRBD2	CASKRLAGGKNIKYF	TGTGCCAGCAAACGACTAGCGGGGGGCAAAAACATTAAGTACTTC
many	TRBV4-1	TRBJ1-2	14	-	CASSLPIGGDGYTF	TGCGCCAGCAGTCTACCTATCGGAGGGGATGGCTACACCTTC
many	TRBV6-1	TRBJ2-2	17	-	CASSERLAPGDTGELFF	TGTGCCAGCAGTGAACGGCTAGCCCCCGGGGACACCGGGGAGCTGTTTTTT
-	TRBV6-5	TRBJ1-1	14	-	CASSYSGQGPEAFF	TGTGCCAGCAGTTACTCGGGCCAGGGACCTGAAGCTTTCTTT
many	TRBV30	TRBJ1-1	13	-	CAWNPNLLPEAFF	TGTGCCTGGAACCCCAACCTTCTGCCCGAAGCTTTCTTT
-	TRBV20-1	TRBJ2-4	10	-	CSAPKNIQYF	TGCAGTGCTCCGAAAAACATTCAGTACTTC